This T cell receptor beta chain was captured in a study of human T cells and chemical hapten exposure. About the study: Weekly administration of diphenylcyclopropenone to the scalp of patients continued throughout the approximately 23-week study. General study points: TCRs exceeding 1 in 1000 frequency stayed unchanged with DPC sensitization.

Concerning this clonotype itself: Its antigen is not known.

Germline CDR1 LNHNV, CDR2 YYDKDF (reference sequence). Between the trimmed V and J ends, which lost 2 bases and 0 bases, there was a span of 18 bases. This CDR3 comprises 18 residues. Unique molecular identifiers were linked by the library to individual cDNA molecules. A single record per CDR3 protein comes from TCRdb applying MiXCR to the RACE reads. The table records just under 350,000 distinct CDR3 sequences, approximately 6.3% of them present only once. Time point described: patch test 1, 2 weeks after DPC sensitization. Treatment here: therapeutic diphenylcyclopropenone sensitization with weekly scalp DPC. The total RNA was obtained from whole blood that was not fractionated.

This receptor was identified in a woman aged 18-30 years with alopecia areata. Some clones in this sample may be carry-over from other donors' samples. V gene TRBV15 combines with J gene TRBJ2-3; D could derive from TRBD1 or TRBD2 (5 bases each). Source: whole blood, taken in connection with sensitization to the hapten diphenylcyclopropenone (DPC). Here the CDR3 DNA reads TGTGCCACCAGCAGACTATTCGGGGCCCAACTGAGCACAGATACGCAGTATTTT. Its translation: CATSRLFGAQLSTDTQYF.